This T cell receptor beta chain was retrieved from a study of tissue T cells after allogeneic stem cell transplantation. This CDR3 is 15 amino acids long. Germline CDR1 is LNHDA and CDR2 is SQIVND (reference sequence). The V and J ends lost 4 bases and 0 bases, in that order; junction bases with no gene match: 3. Comment on this clone: Its specificity is not known. The same CDR3 arises from other DNA sequences in this sample as well.

Some clones are missing from TCRdb's copy, which holds only in-frame ones; the method was immunoSEQ multiplex PCR. The sample carries some 28,000 clones, roughly 87% recorded once. Broader study findings: Blood and spleen captured only part of the tissue TCR repertoire.

This chain connects TRBV19 to TRBJ1-1; 9 positions agree with TRBD1. The sequence was collected from a woman aged 18 to 50 who later had graft-versus-host disease after an allogeneic stem cell transplant. Sequencing used blood, obtained before transplantation. DNA of the CDR3: TGTGCCAGTAGTACAGGACAGGGGCTGAACACTGAAGCTTTCTTT. Protein product: CASSTGQGLNTEAFF. The entire variable domain, with the rest obtained from reference TRBV19 and TRBJ1-1, is as follows: DGGITQSPKYLFRKEGQNVTLSCEQNLNHDAMYWYRQDPGQGLRLIYYSQIVNDFQKGDIAEGYSVSREKKESFPLTVTSAQKNPTAFYLCASSTGQGLNTEAFFGQGTRLTVV.